Described below is a single TCR beta chain sequence and its context. The treatment was: some 20 received Ad26.COV2.S at low or high dose, single or two shots; about 5 received placebo; per-sample allocation not given. After the first vaccine or placebo injection, samples were drawn on day 63. The entry originates in a study of Ad26.COV2.S vaccination and SARS-CoV-2 variants. Here immunoSEQ multiplex PCR was the method, and the copy in TCRdb shows in-frame clones only, minus some. In the table there are approximately 250,000 clones, about 83% of which are singletons. Germline assignment: CDR1 SGHRS and CDR2 YFSETQ. The length of the CDR3 is 15 residues. With 0 bases removed from V and 6 bases from J, the gap between germline ends came to 15 bases.

This chain uses TRBV5-1 with TRBJ2-5; D remains ambiguous. Sequenced material: peripheral blood, taken in a trial of Ad26.COV2.S vaccine versus placebo. This clonotype was sampled from a person between 18 and 65 years old who received the Ad26.COV2.S COVID-19 vaccine or a placebo. The CDR3 here is CASSLDPPISKTQYF. The CDR3 DNA reads TGCGCCAGCAGCTTGGACCCACCTATTTCGAAGACCCAGTACTTC.